This TCR beta chain was documented in a study of beta chain features in type 1 diabetes. Across the study: Patients shared similar age, gender and cell yields with healthy donors. Points from the study as a whole: There was a possibility that cDNA sequencing over-represented cells with high TCR expression. It was possible that PCR favored shorter templates, equally so in patients and controls.

As concerns this clone: Its antigen is unidentified.

The isolated RNA, all of it, was reverse transcribed, so expressed TCRB transcripts were what got sequenced. Profiling relied on immunoSEQ multiplex PCR, and the TCRdb table lists in-frame clones only, not all of them. Seen here are fewer than 650,000 clones, 15% to 18% observed once, and the top ten hold 0.09% to 0.095%. Germline trimming cut 3 bases from V and 3 bases from J; bases unmatched to any gene: 4. The length of the CDR3 is 14 residues. The V gene's germline CDR1 is SEHNR and CDR2 FQNEAQ (reference sequence). The authors sorted CD4+ naive, central memory, regulatory and stem cell-like memory cells via CD45RO/CCR7/CD25/CD127/CD95/CD27.

The gene calls are TRBV7-9 and TRBJ2-5; 7 bases align to TRBD1. Material for sequencing was naive CD4+ T cells from blood. This TCR derives from a young man in good health. The CDR3: CASSFRQGKETQYF. The CDR3 DNA follows: TGTGCCAGCAGCTTCCGACAGGGAAAAGAGACCCAGTACTTC.